Sequencing of this TCR beta chain was carried out in a study of OX40 agonist ivuxolimab in advanced cancers. Sequencing was performed with immunoSEQ multiplex PCR; in TCRdb, only in-frame clones are kept and a portion is missing. The data contain fewer than 70,000 clones, approximately 91% of them singletons. V was shortened by 4 bases and J by 8 bases, with 15 bases between the two germline ends. This CDR3 is built from 14 residues. The germline V gene encodes CDR1 ENHRY and CDR2 SYGVKD. This material consisted of CD4+ or CD8+ T cells sorted from blood, taken in a trial of the OX40 agonist ivuxolimab. The clonotype was recovered from an adult with an advanced solid tumor such as melanoma, head and neck, liver or kidney cancer. The rearrangement uses TRBV10-3 and TRBJ2-1; D is ambiguous. The CDR3, as DNA: TGTGCCATCAGTGTTCCCACAACTCAAGATGAGCAGTTCTTC. It codes for CAISVPTTQDEQFF.